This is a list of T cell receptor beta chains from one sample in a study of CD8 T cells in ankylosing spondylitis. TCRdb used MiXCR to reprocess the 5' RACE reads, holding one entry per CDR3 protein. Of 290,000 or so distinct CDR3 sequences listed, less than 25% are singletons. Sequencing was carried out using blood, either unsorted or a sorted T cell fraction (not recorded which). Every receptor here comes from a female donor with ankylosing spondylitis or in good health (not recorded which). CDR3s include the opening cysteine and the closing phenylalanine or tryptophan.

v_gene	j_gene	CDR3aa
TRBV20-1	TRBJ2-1	CSADRSMTLAGGHEQFF
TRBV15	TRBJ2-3	CATSRVGGGPTDTQYF
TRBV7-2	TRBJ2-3	CASSLGSPSGRADTQYF
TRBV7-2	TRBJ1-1	CASSLEYVVGAFF
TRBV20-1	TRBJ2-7	CSARTTGPLNLEQYF
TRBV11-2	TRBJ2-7	CASSGGRLVSHEQYF
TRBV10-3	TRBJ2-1	CATRGNNEQFF
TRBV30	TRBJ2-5	CAWSVNQGRETQYF
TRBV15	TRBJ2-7	CATSSRGGDPSYEQYF
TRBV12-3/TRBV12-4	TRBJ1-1	CASSLLGVEAFF
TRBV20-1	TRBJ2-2	CSALTSGRPGELFF
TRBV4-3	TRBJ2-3	CASSQDRGGTGDTQYF
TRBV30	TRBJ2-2	CASRLGTGNTGELFF
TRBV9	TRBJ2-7	CASSVTGRGHEQYF
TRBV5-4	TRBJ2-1	CASSLPRTSGYNEQFF
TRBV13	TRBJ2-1	CASSSLAGGPSSYEQFF
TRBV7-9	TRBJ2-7	CASSLVAREQYF
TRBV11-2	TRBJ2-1	CASSPPRLAGGEQFF
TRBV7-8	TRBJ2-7	CASSLGTSGLTSYEQYF
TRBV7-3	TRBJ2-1	CASSPTRSSYNEQFF
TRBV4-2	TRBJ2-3	CASSQGASAVSTDTQYF
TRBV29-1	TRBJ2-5	CSALLGDRRETQYF
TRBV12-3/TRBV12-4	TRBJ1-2	CAGGTAYGYTF
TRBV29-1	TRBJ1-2	CSVEDGGGTYGYTF
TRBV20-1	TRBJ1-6	CSAPQIWNSPLHF
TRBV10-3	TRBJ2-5	CAISASRAGETQYF
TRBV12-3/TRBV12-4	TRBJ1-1	CASSLEGQFPEAFF
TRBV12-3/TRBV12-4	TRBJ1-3	CASSFTSGNTIYF
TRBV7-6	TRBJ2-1	CASSSLLEHQFF
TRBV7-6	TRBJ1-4	CASSLRAEGAGNEKLFF
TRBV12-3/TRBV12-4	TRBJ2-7	CASRVDRGRSEQYF